This T cell receptor beta chain stems from a study of blood T cell repertoires in COVID-19. Study-wide context: There were acute and convalescent COVID-19 samples, and they came from the United States, Italy and Spain. Sources were T cells, B-cell-depleted T cells, or PBMCs; the material itself was cDNA or gDNA.

Per the study methods: How many nucleated cells were present was estimated from reference gene primer amplification. TCRdb's copy holds only in-frame clones and misses some; the assay was immunoSEQ multiplex PCR. Clone size and V and J calls were adopted from that table, with D and trimming inferred from the DNA. The sample yields about 210,000 clones, about 87% seen once. This CDR3 region has 13 residues. Germline V CDR1 and CDR2: ENHRY, SYGVKD. After removal of 7 bases from V and 2 bases from J, the junction contained 4 bases not matched to a gene. The specimen was peripheral blood. The receptor's source is a man between 60 and 75 years old who had recovered from COVID-19. The chain employs TRBV10-3 and TRBJ1-2; 7 bases map to TRBD1. In nucleotides, the CDR3 is TGTGCCATCACCGGACAGGTGAACTATGGCTACACCTTC. Translation gives CAITGQVNYGYTF.